The rows below give T cell receptor beta chains drawn from one sample of a study of T cell repertoires in cytomegalovirus infection. No antigen is known for these receptors. In TCRdb, the reads were re-called with MiXCR into one record per CDR3 protein. The sample consists of hundreds of thousands of distinct CDR3 sequences, roughly 42% of them appearing once. The sequences come from cultured PBMCs, collected from culture after CMV antigen stimulation. Receptor source: a human donor in good health (CMV status not recorded). Some clones in this sample may be carry-over from other donors' samples. Each CDR3 is given with its conserved first and last residue. A D gene is named only where the DNA matches it firmly. Clone size is stated in some rows and not others, as once, few, many or a class when expanded.

TRBJ1-2	NA	NA	TRBV28	CASSFPGATYGYTF	TGTGCCAGCAGTTTCCCCGGGGCTACCTATGGCTACACCTTC
TRBJ2-7	few	NA	TRBV6-1	CASRMRGGVPRNYEQYF	TGTGCCAGCAGGATGAGAGGAGGGGTACCTCGAAACTACGAGCAGTACTTC
TRBJ1-2	few	NA	TRBV2	CASSPDGGHGYTF	TGTGCCAGCAGTCCCGACGGGGGCCATGGCTACACCTTC
TRBJ1-1	NA	NA	TRBV7-9	CASSHRAGDTEAFF	TGTGCCAGCAGCCACCGCGCGGGGGACACTGAAGCTTTCTTT
TRBJ2-3	NA	NA	TRBV7-2	CASSLVWGRAGGTSTDTQYF	TGTGCCAGCAGCTTAGTTTGGGGTAGGGCAGGCGGGACTAGCACAGATACGCAGTATTTT
TRBJ2-5	NA	TRBD1	TRBV18	CASSQGRTGVDKTQYF	TGTGCCAGCTCCCAGGGACGGACAGGGGTCGACAAGACCCAGTACTTC
TRBJ2-3	NA	NA	TRBV2	CASLSGSGSDTQYF	TGTGCCAGCTTGTCGGGCTCGGGGTCAGATACGCAGTATTTT
TRBJ2-5	NA	TRBD2	TRBV6-1	CASSQPRTGRGTQYF	TGTGCCAGCAGCCAACCCCGGACTGGGAGGGGGACCCAGTACTTC
TRBJ2-1	NA	TRBD2	TRBV11-2	CASSSRGLGNEQFF	TGTGCCAGCAGCTCGCGGGGACTAGGGAATGAGCAGTTCTTC
TRBJ2-5	NA	NA	TRBV29-1	CSVEIGGMARWTQYF	TGCAGCGTTGAGATCGGCGGGATGGCCAGGTGGACCCAGTACTTC
TRBJ2-7	NA	NA	TRBV12-3/TRBV12-4	CASSYQTDQYF	TGTGCCAGCAGTTACCAGACCGACCAGTACTTC
TRBJ2-7	few	NA	TRBV10-3	CAISALGVVEQYF	TGTGCCATCAGTGCGTTGGGGGTGGTCGAGCAGTACTTC